These T cell receptor beta chains were read from a single sample in a study of blood T cell repertoires in COVID-19. Measured with immunoSEQ multiplex PCR; TCRdb has only the in-frame clones, and not every one. The sample carries some 65,000 clones, under 95% recorded once. The sample taken for sequencing was peripheral blood. The receptors were sampled from a man aged 70 or older with active COVID-19. The CDR3 runs from the conserved cysteine through the conserved F or W. Fields, in order: CDR3 protein, J gene, V gene.

CDR3: CASSEFGRGMNTEAFF; J: TRBJ1-1; V: TRBV2
CDR3: CASKFGDRTNYGYTF; J: TRBJ1-2; V: TRBV5-1
CDR3: CASSLQQGAGGEQYF; J: TRBJ2-7; V: TRBV7-2
CDR3: CASSTTGGFLTGELFF; J: TRBJ2-2; V: TRBV7-8
CDR3: CASTPGLAGGDTQYF; J: TRBJ2-3; V: TRBV5-1
CDR3: CASSRGGVGAVTEAFF; J: TRBJ1-1; V: TRBV7-2
CDR3: CASTATRDRGETQYF; J: TRBJ2-5; V: TRBV2
CDR3: CASSPQGGETQYF; J: TRBJ2-5; V: TRBV19
CDR3: CASSPHVGGLETQYF; J: TRBJ2-5; V: TRBV9
CDR3: CATSVLFHGLAGGPIEETQYF; J: TRBJ2-5; V: TRBV24-1
CDR3: CASSEFGGGSSTDTQYF; J: TRBJ2-3; V: TRBV6-1
CDR3: CASSLAGARYTEAFF; J: TRBJ1-1; V: TRBV7-8
CDR3: CASSLLSSGGISTDTQYF; J: TRBJ2-3; V: TRBV7-3
CDR3: CASSSDGYSPLHF; J: TRBJ1-6; V: TRBV7-9
CDR3: CASSPRRGGITDTQYF; J: TRBJ2-3; V: TRBV7-2
CDR3: CASTPAGGRTDTQYF; J: TRBJ2-3; V: TRBV7-2
CDR3: CASSYRANYGYTF; J: TRBJ1-2; V: TRBV12-3/TRBV12-4
CDR3: CASSLGTSRAGELFF; J: TRBJ2-2; V: TRBV7-3
CDR3: CASSQSGQKFSGNTIYF; J: TRBJ1-3; V: TRBV5-1
CDR3: CATSRDIDEKLFF; J: TRBJ1-4; V: TRBV15
CDR3: CASSQDWTSASSYNEQFF; J: TRBJ2-1; V: TRBV4-2
CDR3: CASSFLSRAGGTDTQYF; J: TRBJ2-3; V: TRBV27
CDR3: CATSREAPRLYGYTF; J: TRBJ1-2; V: TRBV15
CDR3: CSVRPPLGTDTQYF; J: TRBJ2-3; V: TRBV29-1
CDR3: CASSFSSGTGLGYTF; J: TRBJ1-2; V: TRBV6-5
CDR3: CASSLRGGRTDTQYF; J: TRBJ2-3; V: TRBV14
CDR3: CASTMGLTRAKNIQYF; J: TRBJ2-4; V: TRBV11-2
CDR3: CASSRGIEQYF; J: TRBJ2-7; V: TRBV6-2/TRBV6-3
CDR3: CASRPTRLAYGYTF; J: TRBJ1-2; V: TRBV19
CDR3: CASSSRVAGHNEQFF; J: TRBJ2-1; V: TRBV18
CDR3: CASSETPYQPQHF; J: TRBJ1-5; V: TRBV10-1
CDR3: CASSPGQMNTEAFF; J: TRBJ1-1; V: TRBV13
CDR3: CASSPRPWQGAIGYTF; J: TRBJ1-2; V: TRBV21-1
CDR3: CASSPRLVGDTQYF; J: TRBJ2-3; V: TRBV14
CDR3: CASSQMQAGGFSGANVLTF; J: TRBJ2-6; V: TRBV23-1
CDR3: CASSPLGGNTEAFF; J: TRBJ1-1; V: TRBV18
CDR3: CASSLLGNTIYF; J: TRBJ1-3; V: TRBV7-2
CDR3: CASSTERGTGELFF; J: TRBJ2-2; V: TRBV5-4
CDR3: CAISEGQGPGEQYF; J: TRBJ2-7; V: TRBV10-3
CDR3: CATSGGQARFNEKLFF; J: TRBJ1-4; V: TRBV15
CDR3: CASSPGTGNEQFF; J: TRBJ2-1; V: TRBV12-3/TRBV12-4
CDR3: CASSLLYGGAWTQYF; J: TRBJ2-5; V: TRBV4-1
CDR3: CASRRNGDYQETQYF; J: TRBJ2-5; V: TRBV7-9
CDR3: CATSDGGGASYNEQFF; J: TRBJ2-1; V: TRBV24-1
CDR3: CATGDMNTEAFF; J: TRBJ1-1; V: TRBV9
CDR3: CASSIGQGAFGELFF; J: TRBJ2-2; V: TRBV19
CDR3: CASSQDSFTYNEQFF; J: TRBJ2-1; V: TRBV4-3
CDR3: CASSDTRQGHEQYF; J: TRBJ2-7; V: TRBV2
CDR3: CASSQDVGGGGDEQYF; J: TRBJ2-7; V: TRBV4-3
CDR3: CASSFHVDGELFF; J: TRBJ2-2; V: TRBV7-9
CDR3: CASSLWENGGANVLTF; J: TRBJ2-6; V: TRBV5-1